This TCR beta chain was profiled in a study of T-cell memory formation after mild COVID-19. Whole-study results and caveats: Contracting clones, day 15 to 85, had balanced CD4/CD8, and later expanders favored CD4+. Among CD4+ contracting clones, most were CM and EM, and CD8+ ones EMRA.

The V gene's germline CDR1 is SQVTM and CDR2 ANQGSEA. This CDR3 region has 13 residues. Trimming took 6 bases from V and 3 from J; bases not matched to a gene: 7. Remarks on this clonotype: Antigen unknown.

Sample barcodes and UMIs were carried by the TCR alpha and TCR beta cDNA libraries that 5'RACE generated with constant-segment primers. TCRdb used MiXCR to reprocess the 5' RACE reads, holding one entry per CDR3 protein. This table holds around 150,000 distinct CDR3 sequences, roughly 31% found once. This rearrangement joins TRBV29-1 to TRBJ2-7; 8 nucleotides match TRBD1. The TCR comes from an adult woman who had mild COVID-19 (a few samples of this study predate the infection). Cell type and time point are not known. The sample consisted of PBMCs or a T cell subset sorted from them (not recorded which). The CDR3 reads CSVGQGTYYEQYF. The CDR3, as DNA: TGCAGCGTCGGACAGGGAACCTACTACGAGCAGTACTTC.